A single sample is the source of the 14 T cell receptor beta chains below, sequenced in a study of Graves' ophthalmopathy and Graves' hyperthyroidism. Amplifying from RNA transcripts, the study obtained TCR beta CDR3 regions. Scientists carried out first-round RT-PCR using HTBI primers and then a second-round multiplex PCR. TCRdb re-called the multiplex PCR reads through MiXCR, storing one row per CDR3 protein. The table lists some 200,000 distinct CDR3 sequences, approximately 28% of them singletons. The sequenced sample consisted of peripheral blood. These receptors came from a man aged 45-65 years with Graves' ophthalmopathy.

This clonotype came up many times. The genes are TRBV28 and TRBJ1-5; D is uncertain. Trimming cost V 3 bases and J 1 base, with 7 bases left between them. The CDR3 spans 14 residues. Germline V lookup: CDR1 MDHEN, CDR2 SYDVKM. The CDR3 spells CASSFPMSNQPQHF. Written as DNA, the CDR3 is TGTGCCAGCAGTTTTCCCATGAGCAATCAGCCCCAGCATTTT.

This clonotype was seen many times. V is TRBV6-5 and J is TRBJ2-5, with 8 nucleotides matching TRBD2. The germline V gene has CDR1 MNHEY and CDR2 SVGAGI. The CDR3 is 15 amino acids. The J segment lost 1 base and the V segment lost 2 bases, leaving 3 bases of the junction unmatched. CDR3 coding DNA: TGTGCCAGCAGTTACGGCGGGAGGACCCAAGAGACCCAGTACTTC. Translating gives CASSYGGRTQETQYF.

In this sample, this clonotype turned up many times. The rearrangement links TRBV11-2 to TRBJ2-7; no reliable D call. This CDR3 is built from 15 residues. Germline lookup yields CDR1 SGHAT and CDR2 FQNNGV. The V gene lost 0 bases and the J gene lost 3 bases, with 12 bases spanning the gap. CDR3 nucleotides: TGTGCCAGCAGCTTAGATGCAGCAGCTAACTACGAGCAGTACTTC. Translating gives CASSLDAAANYEQYF.

This clonotype was seen repeatedly, ten times or more. The chain joins TRBV28 to TRBJ2-5; D tentatively reads TRBD1 or TRBD2 (6 bases each). The germline V and J ends were trimmed by 6 bases and 1 base, with 18 bases remaining between them. Per germline, CDR1 MDHEN and CDR2 SYDVKM. The CDR3 consists of 16 residues. The CDR3 DNA follows: TGTGCCAGCAGACGTTTACGGGGGCGACGCCAAGAGACCCAGTACTTC. Protein: CASRRLRGRRQETQYF.

The V call is TRBV28, the J call TRBJ1-1, with a possible D match to TRBD1 (5 bases). CDR1 MDHEN and CDR2 SYDVKM come from the germline V gene. The ends were cut back, 8 bases at V and 5 bases at J, with 18 bases in the middle. The CDR3 is made up of 14 amino acids. The CDR3 DNA reads TGTGCCAGCCCCCCCACCCGGGGGTGGACTGAAGCTTTCTTT. Translating gives CASPPTRGWTEAFF.

This clonotype has only a few counts. The rearrangement links TRBV6-1 to TRBJ1-3, with unresolved D. V lost 6 bases and J lost 2, with 14 bases in between. The CDR3 covers 15 residues. Germline V gene sequence: CDR1 MNHNS, CDR2 SASEGT. The CDR3 region has the DNA TGTGCCAGCAGGAGAGGCGGGGAAGCTGGAAACACCATATATTTT. The encoded protein is CASRRGGEAGNTIYF.

The gene calls are TRBV7-8 and TRBJ2-5, with D perhaps matching TRBD1 (6 bases). V gave up 5 bases and J gave up 2 bases, with 12 bases separating them. CDR3 length equals 14 residues. Per germline, CDR1 SGHVS and CDR2 FQNEAQ. The CDR3 here is CASSLRDTQETQYF. Written as DNA, the CDR3 is TGTGCCAGCAGCCTCCGGGACACACAAGAGACCCAGTACTTC.

V and J are TRBV6-1 and TRBJ1-1, with a weak D call TRBD1 (5 bases). V lost 5 bases, J lost 3 bases, and 16 bases lay in between. The CDR3 runs 15 residues. Germline lookup yields CDR1 MNHNS and CDR2 SASEGT. CDR3 DNA sequence: TGTGCCAGCAGTAGGGGTCGGAGGGGTTACACTGAAGCTTTCTTT. This sequence encodes CASSRGRRGYTEAFF.

Ten or more counts support this clonotype. The gene calls are TRBV10-3 and TRBJ2-7; 13 bases are a match to TRBD2. Germline assignment: CDR1 ENHRY and CDR2 SYGVKD. The CDR3 loop spans 15 amino acids. Trimming took 11 bases from V and 2 from J; bases not matched to a gene: 9. The CDR3 here is CALPWTSGSTYEQYF. CDR3 nucleotide sequence: TGTGCCCTGCCCTGGACTAGCGGGAGTACCTACGAGCAGTACTTC.

V usage is TRBV6-1 and J usage is TRBJ1-1; 9 bases map to TRBD1. V dropped 5 bases and J dropped 1; count of bases not matched to a gene: 11. This CDR3 is built from 17 residues. Germline V gene sequence: CDR1 MNHNS, CDR2 SASEGT. CDR3 amino acids: CASSQTKQGAQNTEAFF. The CDR3 DNA reads as TGTGCCAGCAGTCAAACCAAACAGGGGGCGCAGAACACTGAAGCTTTCTTT.

This clonotype was detected many times. The V and J genes are TRBV6-2 or TRBV6-3 and TRBJ2-7; no clear D. This CDR3 is built from 12 residues. Trimming took off 2 bases at V and 6 bases at J, with 8 bases between the two ends. Germline CDR1 reads MNHEY; CDR2 reads SVGEGT. CDR3 in amino acids: CASSYIRSEQYF. DNA for the CDR3: TGTGCCAGCAGTTACATAAGAAGCGAGCAGTACTTC.

This clonotype was found many times. The chain is built from TRBV2 and TRBJ1-5; D not certain. Trimming left V 5 bases short and J 2 bases short, with 13 bases between. Germline assignment: CDR1 SNHLY and CDR2 FYNNEI. The CDR3 contains 15 residues. The CDR3 sequence: CASSLEGAGNQPQHF. DNA of the CDR3: TGTGCCAGCAGTCTGGAGGGCGCAGGCAATCAGCCCCAGCATTTT.

This clonotype came up many times. This sequence joins TRBV7-3 and TRBJ1-1, with 8 nucleotides matching TRBD1. V was clipped by 5 bases and J by 1 base; unmatched bases: 3. The CDR3 runs 14 residues. Germline V gene sequence: CDR1 SGHTA, CDR2 FQGTGA. Here the CDR3 reads CASSLGTGNTEAFF. CDR3 DNA: TGTGCCAGCAGCCTCGGGACAGGGAACACTGAAGCTTTCTTT.

The rearrangement uses TRBV29-1 and TRBJ2-7, with D perhaps being TRBD1 or TRBD2 (5 bases each). The V gene's germline CDR1 is SQVTM and CDR2 ANQGSEA. There are 13 residues in the CDR3. V lost 6 bases, J lost 0 bases, and 12 bases lay in between. CDR3 amino acids: CSVGTDISYEQYF. The CDR3 coding sequence is TGCAGCGTCGGGACCGACATCTCCTACGAGCAGTACTTC.